This T cell receptor beta chain was retrieved from a study of blood T cell repertoires in COVID-19. Overall study context: The United States, Italy and Spain supplied acute and convalescent COVID-19 samples.

In the authors' workflow: Reference gene primer amplification gave nucleated cell count estimates. Assay used: immunoSEQ multiplex PCR; TCRdb lists only in-frame clones, some missing. That table is the source of V, J and clone size, and D and trimming were worked out from the DNA. The sample holds around 94,000 clones, 70% to 90% seen once. Germline values: CDR1 LGHDT, CDR2 YNNKEL (reference sequence). Trimming took 4 bases from V and 3 from J, leaving 13 bases between them. The CDR3 is 14 residues long. The chain is built from TRBV3-1 (or the pseudogene TRBV3-2) and TRBJ2-7; tentative D call: TRBD2 (6 bases). The source material was peripheral blood. The clonotype originates from a man aged 45-60 years with active COVID-19. The CDR3, as DNA: TGTGCCAGCAGCCCCGGGGGTCCTTTCTACGAGCAGTACTTC. As protein: CASSPGGPFYEQYF.